Shown below are 26 T cell receptor beta chains from a single sample sequenced in a study of read filtering for tumor transcriptome and immune sequencing. This library used 300 to 500 ng RNA and molecular barcoded adaptors spanning alpha/delta and beta/gamma chains. MiXCR, run by TCRdb on the reads, gives a single entry per CDR3 protein. Altogether 35,000 to 50,000 distinct CDR3 sequences are present, 12% being singletons, with the ten largest covering about 30%. Sequenced material: a population of CD138-negative cells sorted from bone marrow. Receptors were obtained from a donor aged 40 or older with multiple myeloma.

As to this clonotype: Since a much larger clone is just one base distant, this may be a read error. This CDR3 fails to terminate in the conserved phenylalanine or tryptophan, so it likely reflects a read error. The chain has TRBV20-1 and TRBJ2-3, with no clear D. The CDR3 length is 11 residues. Between the trimmed V and J ends, which lost 8 bases and 5 bases, there was a span of 11 bases. Germline-derived CDR1 and CDR2 are DFQATT and SNEGSKA (reference sequence). CDR3 in DNA: TGCAGTCACGAGGTTGGAGATACGCAGTATCTT. Translation gives CSHEVGDTQYL.

About this clonotype itself: A read error may be the cause here, since a much bigger clone is one base away. The rearrangement links TRBV20-1 to TRBJ1-1, with D perhaps TRBD1 (6 bases). CDR1 is DFQATT and CDR2 is SNEGSKA in the germline V gene (reference sequence). This CDR3 is built from 14 residues. The DNA for the CDR3 is TGCAGAGCTAGAGATCAGGGGTGGAACACTGAAGCTTTCTTT. It yields the protein CRARDQGWNTEAFF.

This clonotype has at least ten counts. This chain connects TRBV5-6 to TRBJ2-5; D uncertain. The V end lost 3 bases, the J end lost 0 bases, and 21 bases lay between the germline ends. The CDR3 sequence is 18 residues long. Germline values: CDR1 SGHDT, CDR2 YYEEEE. CDR3 bases: TGTGCCAGCAGCTCCCTAAGCGTGGGTTTCCTGTACCAAGAGACCCAGTACTTC. It translates to CASSSLSVGFLYQETQYF.

This clonotype has a count of ten or more. The chain employs TRBV28 and TRBJ1-5, with TRBD1 as a possible D gene (6 bases). CDR3 length equals 16 residues. Trimming shortened V by 4 bases and J by 0 bases, and 13 bases separated the two germline ends. Germline values: CDR1 MDHEN, CDR2 SYDVKM. The CDR3 DNA reads TGTGCCAGCAGTTACACAGGGCCTTATAGCAATCAGCCCCAGCATTTT. It codes for CASSYTGPYSNQPQHF.

This clonotype has a handful of counts. Since a much larger clone is just one base distant, this may be a read error. This sequence joins TRBV2 and TRBJ1-2; D is possibly TRBD1 (6 bases). The CDR3 is made up of 15 amino acids. Germline assignment: CDR1 SNHLY and CDR2 FYNNEI. As DNA, the CDR3 is TGTGCCAGCAGTGATGGGGGCTTCGGGAACTATGGCTACGCCTTC. Encoded protein: CASSDGGFGNYGYAF.

About this clonotype itself: A much larger clone is a single base away; this may be a read error. V is TRBV6-5 and J is TRBJ2-2; D is possibly TRBD1 (6 bases). Looked up from germline, CDR1 is MNHEY and CDR2 is SVGAGI. The CDR3 totals 15 residues. This CDR3 reads CVSSYAGANTGELFF. CDR3 DNA: TGTGTCAGCAGTTACGCAGGGGCGAACACCGGGGAGCTGTTTTTT.

This chain links TRBV7-9 with TRBJ1-2; D perhaps matches TRBD1 (6 bases). The CDR3 sequence is 15 residues long. The germline V gene encodes CDR1 SEHNR and CDR2 FQNEAQ (reference sequence). V was pared by 0 bases and J by 4 bases, with 12 bases between. DNA of the CDR3: TGTGCCAGCAGCTTAGCGGCAGGGGCTCTCTATGGCTACACCTTC. It yields the protein CASSLAAGALYGYTF. The whole variable domain, filled in from reference TRBV7-9 and TRBJ1-2, reads DTGVSQNPRHKITKRGQNVTFRCDPISEHNRLYWYRQTLGQGPEFLTYFQNEAQLEKSRLLSDRFSAERPKGSFSTLEIQRTEQGDSAMYLCASSLAAGALYGYTFGSGTRLTVV.

This clonotype was seen ten or more times. The chain combines TRBV24-1 with TRBJ2-1, with D hard to call. Between the trimmed V and J ends, which lost 4 bases and 7 bases, there was a span of 10 bases. There are 13 residues in the CDR3. Germline CDR1 is KGHDR and CDR2 is SFDVKD. CDR3 bases: TGTGCCACCAGTGAAGAAGACAAGAATGAGCAGTTCTTC. Translated, it gives CATSEEDKNEQFF.

This clonotype has ten or more counts. The J gene is TRBJ2-3, the V gene TRBV12-3 or TRBV12-4, with D tentatively TRBD2 (5 bases). V lost 3 bases and J lost 8, with 6 bases in between. The CDR3 is 11 amino acids. The CDR3 loop is CASSLSGTQYF. The CDR3 nucleotides read TGTGCCAGCAGTTTGAGCGGTACGCAGTATTTT.

This clonotype was detected ten times or more. The V and J genes are TRBV28 and TRBJ2-2, with D possibly matching TRBD1 (5 bases). The germline V and J ends were trimmed by 3 bases and 4 bases, with 9 bases remaining between them. The CDR3 has 14 residues. Per the germline V gene, CDR1 is MDHEN and CDR2 is SYDVKM. The CDR3 DNA follows: TGTGCCAGCAGTTTGGCAGGGATCACCGGGGAGCTGTTTTTT. It translates to CASSLAGITGELFF. Full variable domain (rest looked up from reference TRBV28 and TRBJ2-2): DVKVTQSSRYLVKRTGEKVFLECVQDMDHENMFWYRQDPGLGLRLIYFSYDVKMKEKGDIPEGYSVSREKKERFSLILESASTNQTSMYLCASSLAGITGELFFGEGSRLTVL.

This clonotype was found many times. The V call is TRBV9, the J call TRBJ2-7; no clear D gene. The CDR3 is made up of 14 amino acids. Deletions cut 6 bases from V and 0 bases from J, with 13 bases between. In germline, CDR1 is SGDLS, CDR2 YYNGEE. The CDR3 here is CASTLSPSSYEQYF. The CDR3 DNA reads TGTGCCAGCACCTTGTCACCTAGCTCCTACGAGCAGTACTTC.

This clonotype was detected many times. The chain uses TRBV30 and TRBJ1-4, with 7 bases identical to TRBD1. The CDR3 is made up of 14 amino acids. CDR1 is GTSNPN and CDR2 is SVGIG in the germline V gene (reference sequence). V gave up 3 bases and J gave up 8 bases; unmatched junction bases: 9. As DNA, the CDR3 is TGTGCCTGGAGAGCACAGGGGAGAGGCGAAAAACTGTTTTTT. This encodes CAWRAQGRGEKLFF.

This clonotype was seen many times. This rearrangement joins TRBV20-1 to TRBJ2-3; D unclear. V was clipped by 1 base and J by 1 base, with 9 bases between them. Germline V gene data show CDR1 as DFQATT and CDR2 as SNEGSKA (reference sequence). This CDR3 has 14 amino acids. CDR3: CSARAPTRTDTQYF. The CDR3 DNA reads as TGCAGTGCTAGAGCCCCCACGCGCACAGATACGCAGTATTTT.

This clonotype appeared many times. The V gene is TRBV12-3 or TRBV12-4, the J gene TRBJ2-3; D gene ambiguous. With 5 bases removed from V and 4 bases from J, the gap between germline ends came to 4 bases. This CDR3 has 11 residues. The CDR3 bases are TGTGCCAGCAGTGCTCCAGATACGCAGTATTTT. This sequence encodes CASSAPDTQYF.

V is TRBV7-9 and J is TRBJ2-2; TRBD2 aligns across 7 bases. CDR3 length equals 17 residues. Trimming removed 5 bases from V and 2 bases from J; junction bases left unmatched: 11. The germline V gene encodes CDR1 SEHNR and CDR2 FQNEAQ (reference sequence). CDR3 residues: CASSPGAAGCNTGELFF. CDR3 DNA: TGTGCCAGCAGCCCGGGAGCAGCGGGATGTAACACCGGGGAGCTGTTTTTT.

This clonotype was recorded many times. This sequence joins TRBV20-1 and TRBJ1-2; no clear D. Trimming stripped 6 bases from V and 0 bases from J, with 8 bases between. Per germline, CDR1 DFQATT and CDR2 SNEGSKA (reference sequence). The CDR3 has 12 amino acids. CDR3 amino acids: CSAARTNYGYTF. The CDR3 region has the DNA TGCAGTGCAGCAAGAACTAACTATGGCTACACCTTC.

This clonotype was seen repeatedly, ten times or more. This sequence joins TRBV5-1 and TRBJ2-3; D is unresolved. The CDR3 runs 14 residues. Germline CDR1 and CDR2: SGHRS and YFSETQ. Trimming left V 2 bases short and J 0 bases short, with 7 bases between. CDR3 protein: CASSFSASTDTQYF. The DNA of the CDR3 is TGCGCCAGCAGCTTTAGTGCTAGCACAGATACGCAGTATTTT.

In its sample, this clonotype was seen a few times. The genes are TRBV28 and TRBJ1-5, with a possible D match to TRBD1 (6 bases). This CDR3 is 16 amino acids long. V was pared by 2 bases and J by 3 bases, with 14 bases between. Germline V gene sequence: CDR1 MDHEN, CDR2 SYDVKM. The CDR3 spells CASSLRSGQTNQPQHF. Written as DNA, the CDR3 is TGTGCCAGCAGTTTACGATCAGGACAGACCAATCAGCCCCAGCATTTT.

This clonotype was observed at least ten times. The CDR3 loop reads CASSPPGQGAYEQYF. CDR3 nucleotide sequence: TGTGCCAGCAGCCCCCCGGGACAGGGGGCCTACGAGCAGTACTTC. The rearrangement joins TRBV11-3 to TRBJ2-7; 11 nucleotides agree with TRBD1. Losses at the gene ends were 5 bases for V and 2 bases for J; bases not matched to a gene: 5. The CDR3 runs to 15 residues. Germline V gene lookup returns CDR1 SGHNT and CDR2 YENEEA.

This clonotype was seen at least ten times. V usage is TRBV7-8 and J usage is TRBJ1-5; D is undetermined. The germline gives CDR1 SGHVS, CDR2 FQNEAQ. V lost 5 bases, J lost 8 bases, and 13 bases lay in between. The CDR3 length is 13 residues. The CDR3 loop is CASSPGRFKPQHF. CDR3 coding DNA: TGTGCCAGCAGCCCGGGTCGATTCAAGCCCCAGCATTTT. Drawing the rest from reference TRBV7-8 and TRBJ1-5, the complete variable domain is GAGVSQSPRYKVAKRGQDVALRCDPISGHVSLFWYQQALGQGPEFLTYFQNEAQLDKSGLPSDRFFAERPEGSVSTLKIQRTQQEDSAVYLCASSPGRFKPQHFGDGTRLSIL.

This clonotype was detected many times. The CDR3 reads CASTSSRLEKLFF. The CDR3 region has the DNA TGTGCCAGCACCTCATCCCGGTTAGAAAAACTGTTTTTT. The V gene is TRBV28, the J gene TRBJ1-4, with D hard to call. Trimming pared 7 bases from V and 8 bases from J, leaving 14 bases between. Germline-derived CDR1 and CDR2 are MDHEN and SYDVKM. The CDR3 is made up of 13 amino acids.

This clonotype came up many times. The rearrangement joins TRBV19 to TRBJ2-7, with D possibly being TRBD2 (5 bases). Trimming pared 5 bases from V and 2 bases from J, leaving 10 bases between. CDR3 length equals 13 residues. Germline assignment: CDR1 LNHDA and CDR2 SQIVND (reference sequence). CDR3 region: CASSWSSTYEQYF. In DNA form, the CDR3 reads TGTGCCAGTAGTTGGTCTAGCACCTACGAGCAGTACTTC.

At least ten counts were recorded for this clonotype. The rearrangement links TRBV6-2 or TRBV6-3 to TRBJ2-1, with 9 bases matching TRBD2. From germline, CDR1 is MNHEY and CDR2 SVGEGT. Trimming took 6 bases from V and 6 from J; bases not matched to a gene: 3. This CDR3 has 13 amino acids. The CDR3 nucleotides are TGTGCCAGCAGCATTAGCGGGGGCAATGAGCAGTTCTTC. This codes for CASSISGGNEQFF.

With respect to this clonotype: A read error may be the cause here, since a much bigger clone is one base away. V and J are TRBV11-2 and TRBJ2-5, with 7 bases fitting TRBD1. Germline loops: CDR1 SGHAT, CDR2 FQNNGV. The CDR3 length is 14 residues. The CDR3 DNA is TGTGCCAGCAGCTCCGACAGGGTCCAAGAGACCCAGCACTTC. Translated, it gives CASSSDRVQETQHF.

This clonotype was seen repeatedly, ten times or more. The junction departs from germline at one end; a sequencing error may be responsible. The rearrangement joins TRBV4-1 to TRBJ2-1; D unresolved. CDR1 MGHRA and CDR2 YSYEKL come from the germline V gene. This CDR3 contains 14 residues. The CDR3 loop reads CAGSSDPDYNEQFF. The DNA for the CDR3 is TGCGCCGGCAGCTCGGACCCGGACTACAATGAGCAGTTCTTC.

About this clonotype: This sequence is one base from a far larger clone and is likely a read error. The chain is built from TRBV11-2 and TRBJ1-1; no firm D call. The V end lost 4 bases, the J end lost 1 base, and 13 bases lay between the germline ends. Germline CDR1 reads SGHAT; CDR2 reads FQNNGV. The CDR3 loop spans 15 amino acids. The CDR3 sequence is CASSSKGHRNTEAFF. DNA of the CDR3: TGTGCCAGCAGCTCTAAAGGGCACCGGAACACTGAAGCTTTCTTT.